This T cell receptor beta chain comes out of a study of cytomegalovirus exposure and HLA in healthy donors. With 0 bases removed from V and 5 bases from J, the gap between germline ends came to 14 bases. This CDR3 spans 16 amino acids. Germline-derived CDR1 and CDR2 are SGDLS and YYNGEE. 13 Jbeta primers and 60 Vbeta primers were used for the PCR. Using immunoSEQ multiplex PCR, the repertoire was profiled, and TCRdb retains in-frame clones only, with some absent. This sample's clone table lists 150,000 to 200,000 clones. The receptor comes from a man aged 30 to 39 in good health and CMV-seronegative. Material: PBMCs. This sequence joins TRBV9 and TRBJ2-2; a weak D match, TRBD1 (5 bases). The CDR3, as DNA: TGTGCCAGCAGCGTAGATGGCAGGGTTATGACCGGGGAGCTGTTTTTT. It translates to CASSVDGRVMTGELFF.